Following are 3 T cell receptor beta chains from one sample sequenced in a study of T cells after yellow fever vaccination. MiXCR, applied by TCRdb to the 5' RACE reads, yields one record per CDR3 protein. The table shows 78,000 or so distinct CDR3 sequences, with about 7.3% occurring only once. The sample here was CD8+ T cells sorted from PBMCs, taken approximately 11 days after the first yellow fever vaccination. Receptors originate from a man between 18 and 29 years old who received the YFV17D yellow fever vaccine.

This clonotype was seen a few times. The V gene is TRBV19, the J gene TRBJ2-1; 8 bases match TRBD2. The CDR3 length is 14 residues. The trim removed 4 bases at V and 5 bases at J, leaving 4 bases unmatched. The germline CDR1 and CDR2 sequences are LNHDA and SQIVND (reference sequence). The CDR3 reads CASSTSGLNNEQFF. The CDR3 DNA is TGTGCCAGTAGTACTAGCGGGCTAAACAATGAGCAGTTCTTC.

This clonotype was recorded many times. V is TRBV5-1 and J is TRBJ2-1; D remains unclear. V was trimmed by 4 bases and J by 10 bases, leaving 12 bases between them. This CDR3 is built from 12 residues. CDR1 and CDR2 (germline): SGHRS, YFSETQ. The CDR3 sequence is CASSEKKEEQFF. CDR3 in DNA: TGCGCCAGCAGCGAGAAGAAGGAGGAGCAGTTCTTC.

There are many counts of this clonotype. The chain is built from TRBV4-1 and TRBJ1-5; D remains ambiguous. Germline CDR1 and CDR2: MGHRA and YSYEKL. Deletions cut 6 bases from V and 4 bases from J, with 10 bases between. This CDR3 is built from 13 residues. DNA for the CDR3: TGCGCCAGCAGTCGAGGGAGTAATCAGCCCCAGCATTTT. Its translation: CASSRGSNQPQHF.